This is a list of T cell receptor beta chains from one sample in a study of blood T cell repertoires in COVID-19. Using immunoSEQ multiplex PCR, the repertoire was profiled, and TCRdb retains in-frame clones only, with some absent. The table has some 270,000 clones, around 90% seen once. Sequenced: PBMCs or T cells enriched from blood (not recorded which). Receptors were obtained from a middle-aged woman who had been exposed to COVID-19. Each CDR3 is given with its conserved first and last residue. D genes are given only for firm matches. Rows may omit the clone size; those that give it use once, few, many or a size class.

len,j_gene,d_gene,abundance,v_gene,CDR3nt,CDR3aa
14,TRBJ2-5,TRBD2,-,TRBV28,TGTGCCAGCACCCCTGGACTAGCCGGTGAGACCCAGTACTTC,CASTPGLAGETQYF
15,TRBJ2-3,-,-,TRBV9,TGTGCCAGCAGCGAATGGGAGGCCAGCACAGATACGCAGTATTTT,CASSEWEASTDTQYF
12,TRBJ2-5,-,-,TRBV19,TGTGCCAGTAGTATGGTGGCTTTTCTTCAGTACTTC,CASSMVAFLQYF
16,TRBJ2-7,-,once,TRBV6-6,TGTGCCAGCAGAAGGCAGGGCCAGTCGGGCTCCTACGAGCAGTACTTC,CASRRQGQSGSYEQYF
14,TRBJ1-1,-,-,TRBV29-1,TGCAGCGTAAGGGGCCAAAGAAGAGACACTGAAGCTTTCTTT,CSVRGQRRDTEAFF
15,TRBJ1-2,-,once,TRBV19,TGTGCCAGTAATAATGGTGCAGACAGGAACTATGGCTACACCTTC,CASNNGADRNYGYTF
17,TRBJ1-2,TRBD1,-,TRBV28,TGTGCCAGCAGTTTACAACACCGACAGGGCCGGTCGAGCGGCTACACCTTC,CASSLQHRQGRSSGYTF
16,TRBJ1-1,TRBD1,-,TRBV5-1,TGTGCCAGCAGCTTGGTAGGGGGCCCAACCAACCTAGAAGCTTTCTTT,CASSLVGGPTNLEAFF
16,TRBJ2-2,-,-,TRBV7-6,TGTGCCAGCAGCTTAGCGCGGCACGGGAACACCGGGGAGCTGTTTTTT,CASSLARHGNTGELFF
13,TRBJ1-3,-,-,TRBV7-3,TGTGCCAGCAGCTTCGGACAGGGAAACACCATATATTTT,CASSFGQGNTIYF
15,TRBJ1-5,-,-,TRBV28,TGTGCCAGCAGTTCAGGGGTAGCGGGCGATCAGCCCCAGCATTTT,CASSSGVAGDQPQHF
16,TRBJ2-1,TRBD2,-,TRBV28,TGTGCCAGCACCAAGCAAGCGGGAGGGTTCAGGAATGAGCAGTTCTTC,CASTKQAGGFRNEQFF
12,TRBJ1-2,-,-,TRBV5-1,TGCGCCAGCAGCTTATCGGGGGGAGGCTACACCTTC,CASSLSGGGYTF
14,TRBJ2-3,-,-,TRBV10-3,TGTGCCATCAGTGAGTCCCCAGGGAGGGATACGCAGTATTTT,CAISESPGRDTQYF
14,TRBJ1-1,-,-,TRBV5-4,TGTGCCAGCAGCCCGTCTGGTGGGAGCACTGAAGCTTTCTTT,CASSPSGGSTEAFF
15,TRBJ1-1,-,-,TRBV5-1,TGCGCCAGCAGCTTGGGAGTCGGCGGAGACACTGAAGCTTTCTTT,CASSLGVGGDTEAFF
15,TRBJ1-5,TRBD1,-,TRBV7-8,TGTGCCAGCAGCACTAACAGGGGAAGCAATCAGCCCCAGCATTTT,CASSTNRGSNQPQHF
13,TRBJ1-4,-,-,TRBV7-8,TGTGCCAGCAGCGTTAGGGGCTATGAAAAACTGTTTTTT,CASSVRGYEKLFF
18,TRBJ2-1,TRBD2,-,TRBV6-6,TGTGCCAGCAGTCGCGGGACTAGCGGGATGAGCTCCTACAATGAGCAGTTCTTC,CASSRGTSGMSSYNEQFF
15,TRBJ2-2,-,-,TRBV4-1,TGCGCCAGCAGCCGATTACACCAGTCATCCGGGGAGCTGTTTTTT,CASSRLHQSSGELFF